A selection of T cell receptor beta chains follows, all from one sample in a study of blood T cell repertoires in COVID-19. Sequenced by immunoSEQ multiplex PCR; TCRdb stores in-frame clones only, minus some. The profile shows 200,000 to 250,000 clones, 87% of them singletons. The sample taken for sequencing was PBMCs or T cells enriched from blood (not recorded which). Receptor source: a man aged 30-40 years who had recovered from COVID-19. Each CDR3 is given without its conserved first and last residue. Where a row states a size, it is once, few, many or the class of an expanded clone; other rows omit it.

cdr3_aa	j_call	clone_size	v_call
ASSQVLAFHEQY	TRBJ2-7	few	TRBV4-3
AWSVVEGRNTQY	TRBJ2-3	once	TRBV30
ASRRTWSGANVLT	TRBJ2-6	NA	TRBV2
ASSRTGALYNEQF	TRBJ2-1	NA	TRBV19
ASSSNPTGFSGYT	TRBJ1-2	NA	TRBV5-5
ASSIRVRQGNPGELF	TRBJ2-2	NA	TRBV19
ASSVLAESEQF	TRBJ2-1	NA	TRBV2
ASSVRADGYGYT	TRBJ1-2	once	TRBV4-2
ASSLFLAAPYEQY	TRBJ2-7	NA	TRBV5-1
ASKGSLAVITGELF	TRBJ2-2	NA	TRBV19
ASSLSRSGANVLT	TRBJ2-6	NA	TRBV7-8
ASSEEAGNFYGYT	TRBJ1-2	NA	TRBV6-1
ASRRLAGIRETQY	TRBJ2-5	NA	TRBV11-2
ASSKRGGVPLH	TRBJ1-6	NA	TRBV12-3/TRBV12-4
ASSDRQGAWNEQF	TRBJ2-1	NA	TRBV14
ASAQGAGEQY	TRBJ2-7	NA	TRBV5-1
ATSTGTANYGYT	TRBJ1-2	NA	TRBV24-1
ASTREGTYEQY	TRBJ2-7	NA	TRBV6-4
ASSLMGNHEQY	TRBJ2-7	NA	TRBV12-3/TRBV12-4
ASSSPTSGRSETQY	TRBJ2-5	NA	TRBV5-4
ASPIGPSGISDEQY	TRBJ2-7	once	TRBV19
ASKSRDQPQH	TRBJ1-5	NA	TRBV2
ASSPPGTRSYEQY	TRBJ2-7	NA	TRBV18
ASSLRYRGGNQPQH	TRBJ1-5	few	TRBV27
ASSEWADKYNEQF	TRBJ2-1	once	TRBV6-1
ASSSLTEGYT	TRBJ1-2	few	TRBV27
ASSLVEGRNSPLH	TRBJ1-6	NA	TRBV7-2
ASMNRGSYGYT	TRBJ1-2	NA	TRBV27
ASRVGLAGTYEQY	TRBJ2-7	NA	TRBV11-1
ASSLDLSTSGWYNEQF	TRBJ2-1	NA	TRBV5-8
AWTMPGWNQPQH	TRBJ1-5	NA	TRBV30
ASSYSLSGLF	TRBJ1-4	NA	TRBV6-2/TRBV6-3
ASSPRTGNTGELF	TRBJ2-2	once	TRBV18
ASSRAGLADRSSYEQY	TRBJ2-7	NA	TRBV4-2
ASRPTGTAKNIQY	TRBJ2-4	large	TRBV6-4
SVQDRPYEQY	TRBJ2-7	NA	TRBV29-1
ASSWRTSGRGNEQF	TRBJ2-1	NA	TRBV13
ASSSGLAGADTDTQY	TRBJ2-3	NA	TRBV28
ASSLSKLTTSSYEQY	TRBJ2-7	NA	TRBV3-1/TRBV3-2
ASSFYEAGGINEQF	TRBJ2-1	once	TRBV5-1